The present T cell receptor beta chain was sequenced within a study of neurological immune-mediated disorders. This clonotype was recorded at least ten times. Looked up from germline, CDR1 is SQVTM and CDR2 is ANQGSEA. With V trimmed by 6 bases and J by 2 bases, 3 bases remained unmatched. The CDR3 is 13 residues long. MiXCR, run by TCRdb on the 5' RACE reads, gives a single entry per CDR3 protein. The sample consists of some 60,000 distinct CDR3 sequences, 3% to 4% of them appearing once. This clonotype originated in a woman in her 50s with multiple sclerosis. The specimen sequenced was PBMCs. This sequence joins TRBV29-1 and TRBJ1-2; the match to TRBD1 covers 10 bases. Here the CDR3 DNA reads TGCAGCGTGGCGGGACAGGGGAACTATGGCTACACCTTC. It translates to CSVAGQGNYGYTF.